This is a list of T cell receptor beta chains from one sample in a study of blood T cell repertoires in COVID-19. The protocol was immunoSEQ multiplex PCR, while the TCRdb copy is restricted to in-frame clones and leaves out a portion. The sample includes 180,000 or so clones, 80% to 90% seen only once; the top ten take roughly 3.9%. The sequenced sample consisted of peripheral blood. The receptors shown here come from a man aged 18 to 29 with active or convalescent COVID-19. CDR3s include the opening cysteine and the closing phenylalanine or tryptophan. D genes are given only for firm matches.

TRBJ1-4,.,TRBV5-5,TGTGCCAGCAGCGTGGGACCCACTACCGATGAAAAACTGTTTTTT,CASSVGPTTDEKLFF
TRBJ2-2,TRBD1,TRBV29-1,TGCAGCGCCGCTGAACAGGGGGCCAACACCGGGGAGCTGTTTTTT,CSAAEQGANTGELFF
TRBJ1-5,TRBD1,TRBV2,TGTGCCAGCAGCTATGGGACAGGCTATAGCAATCAGCCCCAGCATTTT,CASSYGTGYSNQPQHF
TRBJ2-1,.,TRBV7-2,TGTGCCAGCAGGTTAGGGTTGCGGGGCCGGGCTCTCAATGAGCAGTTCTTC,CASRLGLRGRALNEQFF
TRBJ1-1,.,TRBV18,TGTGCCAGCTCCCCTGGGGCAGAGGATGAAGCTTTCTTT,CASSPGAEDEAFF
TRBJ1-2,.,TRBV7-2,TGTGCCAGCAGCTTGGCATTCGACTATGGCTACACCTTC,CASSLAFDYGYTF
TRBJ1-2,.,TRBV4-2,TGTGCCAGCAGCCAAGCAACCCCGACTCCCTATGGCTACACCTTC,CASSQATPTPYGYTF
TRBJ2-2,.,TRBV11-3,TGTGCCAGCAGCTTTCCCCCCTCCGGGGAGCTGTTTTTT,CASSFPPSGELFF
TRBJ1-1,.,TRBV12-3/TRBV12-4,TGTGCCAGCAGTCCCCTTAGCACTGAAGCTTTCTTT,CASSPLSTEAFF
TRBJ2-3,.,TRBV2,TGTGCCACCGGGACTGGCTACACAGATACGCAGTATTTT,CATGTGYTDTQYF
TRBJ1-1,TRBD1,TRBV10-3,TGTGCCATCAGTGAGTCGACAGGGTTCACTGAAGCTTTCTTT,CAISESTGFTEAFF
TRBJ1-2,.,TRBV5-1,TGCGCCAGCAGCTTGGGGTTCCAGGGAGGGCATGGCTACACCTTC,CASSLGFQGGHGYTF
TRBJ1-4,.,TRBV7-9,TGTGCCAGCAGCATCGGGGTGAAACCGGCTAATGAAAAACTGTTTTTT,CASSIGVKPANEKLFF
TRBJ2-3,TRBD2,TRBV27,TGTGCCAGCACCCCCCCTTCCGGGACTAGCAGCACAGATACGCAGTATTTT,CASTPPSGTSSTDTQYF
TRBJ2-1,.,TRBV10-1,TGCGCCAGCAGTGGACAGAGTTCCTACAATGAGCAGTTCTTC,CASSGQSSYNEQFF
TRBJ2-7,.,TRBV7-6,TGTGCCAGCAGCTTAGACGTAGCGGACTACGAGCAGTACTTC,CASSLDVADYEQYF
TRBJ1-1,TRBD1,TRBV15,TGTGCCACCAGCAGAGATGGGACAGGGTTAGCAAACACTGAAGCTTTCTTT,CATSRDGTGLANTEAFF